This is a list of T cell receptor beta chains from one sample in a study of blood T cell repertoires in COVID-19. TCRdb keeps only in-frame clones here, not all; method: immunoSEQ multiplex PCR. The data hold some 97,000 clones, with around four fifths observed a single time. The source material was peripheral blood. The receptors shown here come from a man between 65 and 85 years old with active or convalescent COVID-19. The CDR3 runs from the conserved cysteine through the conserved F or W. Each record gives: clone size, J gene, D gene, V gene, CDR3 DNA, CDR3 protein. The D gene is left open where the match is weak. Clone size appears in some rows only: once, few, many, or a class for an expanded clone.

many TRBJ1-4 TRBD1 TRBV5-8 TGTGCCAGCAGACCTGGACAGGGGGCGAATGAAAAACTGTTTTTT CASRPGQGANEKLFF
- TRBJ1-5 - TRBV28 TGTGCCAGCAGCTTCCACCAGGTACTCAATCAGCCCCAGCATTTT CASSFHQVLNQPQHF
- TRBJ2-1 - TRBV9 TGTGCCAGCAGCGTAGTTCCGGGATCATACAATGAGCAGTTCTTC CASSVVPGSYNEQFF
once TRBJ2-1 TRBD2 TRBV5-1 TGCGCCAGCAGCTGGAACCCGGGACTAGCGGGGGGCTACAATGAGCAGTTCTTC CASSWNPGLAGGYNEQFF
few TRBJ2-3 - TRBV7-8 TGTGCCAGCAGCCCAAAGGGGGTGGTCGAAGGAAGGGATACGCAGTATTTT CASSPKGVVEGRDTQYF
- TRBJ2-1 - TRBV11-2 TGTGCCAGCAGCTTAGGCGGGACCTTAACCTACAATGAGCAGTTCTTC CASSLGGTLTYNEQFF
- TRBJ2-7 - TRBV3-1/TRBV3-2 TGTGCCAGCAGCCCCTGGCAGGGGTACGAGCAGTACTTC CASSPWQGYEQYF
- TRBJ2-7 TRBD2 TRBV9 TGTGCCAGCAGCGTGGAGACGGGAGGTAGCTACGAGCAGTACTTC CASSVETGGSYEQYF
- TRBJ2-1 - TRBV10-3 TGTGCCATCAGGGGGGACGGGAGCTCCTACAATGAGCAGTTCTTC CAIRGDGSSYNEQFF
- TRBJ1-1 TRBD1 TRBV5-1 TGCGCCAGCAGCTTGAAGGGACAGGGGGGCTCTGAAGCTTTCTTT CASSLKGQGGSEAFF
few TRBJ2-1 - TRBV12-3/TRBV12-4 TGTGCCAGCAGTTTACGGTATGAGCAGTTCTTC CASSLRYEQFF
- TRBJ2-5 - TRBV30 TGTGCCTGGAGTGTACGCAGACAAGAGACCCAGTACTTC CAWSVRRQETQYF
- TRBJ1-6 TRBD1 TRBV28 TGTGCCAGCAGTTTGGGACAGGGGGCGAATTCACCCCTCCACTTT CASSLGQGANSPLHF
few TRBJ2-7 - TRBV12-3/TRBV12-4 TGTGCCAGCAGTAATAACATTAAATACGAGCAGTACTTC CASSNNIKYEQYF
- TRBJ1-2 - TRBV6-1 TGTGCCAGCAGTGAATCACAGGGATATGGCTACACCTTC CASSESQGYGYTF
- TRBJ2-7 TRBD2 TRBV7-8 TGTGCCAGCAGCTACGGGACTAGCGGGAGTTACGAGCAGTACTTC CASSYGTSGSYEQYF
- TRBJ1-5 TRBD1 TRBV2 TGTGCCAGCAACGGAGGGACAGCTTATCAGCCCCAGCATTTT CASNGGTAYQPQHF
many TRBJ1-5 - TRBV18 TGTGCCAGCTCAGGGGGCTGGGGCCAGCCCCAGCATTTT CASSGGWGQPQHF
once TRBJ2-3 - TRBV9 TGTGCCAGCAGCGTTGGGACATTACCCCCAGATACGCAGTATTTT CASSVGTLPPDTQYF
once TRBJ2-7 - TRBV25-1 TGTGCCAGCAGTGAACCGGGGGACGAGCAGTACTTC CASSEPGDEQYF
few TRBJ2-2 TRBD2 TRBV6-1 TGTGCCAGCAGTGGGTTTGCGGGAGCGAACACCGGGGAGCTGTTTTTT CASSGFAGANTGELFF
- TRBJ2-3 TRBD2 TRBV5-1 TGCGCCAGCAGCCCCACTGGCGGGAGGTCGGATACGCAGTATTTT CASSPTGGRSDTQYF
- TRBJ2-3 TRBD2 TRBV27 TGTGCCAGCAGGGGGAGCGGGGGGGCCGCAGATACGCAGTATTTT CASRGSGGAADTQYF
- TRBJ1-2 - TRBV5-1 TGCGCCAGCAGGGAACAGGCACGCTATGGCTACACCTTC CASREQARYGYTF
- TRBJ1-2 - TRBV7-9 TGTGCCAGCAGCTTAGCCCCTCCAGGGCCCGGTGGCTACACCTTC CASSLAPPGPGGYTF
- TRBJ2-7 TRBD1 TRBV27 TGTGCCAGCAGTTTATCTGGGACAGGGGCTGCTGAGCAGTACTTC CASSLSGTGAAEQYF
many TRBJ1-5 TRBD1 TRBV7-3 TGTGCCAGCAGCCCGACAGGGACGTTT CASSPTGTF
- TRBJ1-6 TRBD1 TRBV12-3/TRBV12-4 TGTGCCAGCAGTTTGGGACAGGGGGCCCTCCACTTT CASSLGQGALHF
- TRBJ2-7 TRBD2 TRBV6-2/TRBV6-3 TGTGCCAGCAGCTATAGCGGGAGCTTCGACGAGCAGTACTTC CASSYSGSFDEQYF
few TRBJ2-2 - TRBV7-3 TGTGCCAGCAGCCTGGGACACCTCACCGGGGAGCTGTTTTTT CASSLGHLTGELFF
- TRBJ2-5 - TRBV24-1 TGTGCCACCAGTGATCCCTTGGCCAGCCAAGAGACCCAGTACTTC CATSDPLASQETQYF
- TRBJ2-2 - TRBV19 TGTGCCAGTAGTATAGATTGGACAGCCACCGGGGAGCTGTTTTTT CASSIDWTATGELFF
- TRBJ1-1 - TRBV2 TGTGCCAGCAGGGACACCCGGGGGACTGAAGCTTTCTTT CASRDTRGTEAFF
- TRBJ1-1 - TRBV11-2 TGTGCCAGCAGAAAATTCGCGGTGGTAGCCCCGGACACTGAAGCTTTCTTT CASRKFAVVAPDTEAFF
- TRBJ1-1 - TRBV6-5 TGTGCCAGCAGTTACTCGGCCGCCGTGAACACTGAAGCTTTCTTT CASSYSAAVNTEAFF
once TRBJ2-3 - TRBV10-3 TGTGCCATCAGTGAACAGGGAGGGAGCACAGATACGCAGTATTTT CAISEQGGSTDTQYF
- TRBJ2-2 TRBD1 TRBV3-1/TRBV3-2 TGTGCCAGCAGCCGGAACAGGGGGCTTGGGCTGGAGAACACCGGAGAGCTGTTTTTT CASSRNRGLGLENTGELFF
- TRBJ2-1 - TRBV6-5 TGTGCCAGCAGTTACTCCGACAGTTACAATGAGCAGTTCTTC CASSYSDSYNEQFF
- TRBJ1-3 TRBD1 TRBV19 TGTGCCAGTAGTCCCGGGACAGGGGGCAAGGAATCTGGAAACACCATATATTTT CASSPGTGGKESGNTIYF
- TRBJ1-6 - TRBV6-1 TGTGCCAGCAGTGAAGGAGGAAGTGGTAATTCACCCCTCCACTTT CASSEGGSGNSPLHF
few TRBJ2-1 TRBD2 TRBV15 TGTGCCACCAGCAGAGGCGGGAGTCTCGGTGAGCAGTTCTTC CATSRGGSLGEQFF
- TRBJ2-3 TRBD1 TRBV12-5 TGTGCTAGTGGCCAAGGGACAGGGAACACAGATACGCAGTATTTT CASGQGTGNTDTQYF
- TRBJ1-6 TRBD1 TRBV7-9 TGTGCCAGCAGCGCCGACAGGGGGAATTCACCCCTCCACTTT CASSADRGNSPLHF
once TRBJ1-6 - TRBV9 TGTGCCAGCAGCGTAGGCACCGACAGTTTGGACACCCTCCACTTT CASSVGTDSLDTLHF
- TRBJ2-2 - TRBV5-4 TGTGCCAGCAGCTTGGATAGTGGGGGGGCTGGCGGGGAGCTGTTTTTT CASSLDSGGAGGELFF
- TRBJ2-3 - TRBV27 TGTGCCAGCAGTTTGTCACCCCTCGGGGGAGATACGCAGTATTTT CASSLSPLGGDTQYF
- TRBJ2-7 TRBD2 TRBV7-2 TGTGCCAGCAGCTCCGGGGGGGCCTACGAGCAGTACTTC CASSSGGAYEQYF
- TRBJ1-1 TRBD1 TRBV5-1 TGCGCCAGCAGCATAGGACAGGGGGGGAACACTGAAGCTTTCTTT CASSIGQGGNTEAFF
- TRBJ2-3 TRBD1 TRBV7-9 TGTGCCAGCAGCCCCGGGACAGGGGGCCTAGCGAGCACAGATACGCAGTATTTT CASSPGTGGLASTDTQYF
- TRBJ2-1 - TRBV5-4 TGTGCCAGCAGCTTGGGTCAGTACAATGAGCAGTTCTTC CASSLGQYNEQFF
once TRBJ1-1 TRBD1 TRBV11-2 TGTGCCAGCAGCTTAAGGGGGCCGGACACTGAAGCTTTCTTT CASSLRGPDTEAFF
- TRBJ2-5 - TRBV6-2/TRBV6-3 TGTGCCAGCAGTACCGGGACAAAAAAGACCCAGTACTTC CASSTGTKKTQYF
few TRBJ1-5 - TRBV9 TGTGCCAGCAGTAGGGGAGGGCTTGGCAATCAGCCCCAGCATTTT CASSRGGLGNQPQHF
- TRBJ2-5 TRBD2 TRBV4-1 TGCGCCAGCAGCCTAACCGGGGGGCAAGAGACCCAGTACTTC CASSLTGGQETQYF
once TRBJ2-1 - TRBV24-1 TGTGCCACCAGTGATTCGATTCGAGGGTACAATGAGCAGTTCTTC CATSDSIRGYNEQFF
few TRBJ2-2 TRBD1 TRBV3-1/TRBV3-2 TGTGCCAGCAGCCCGCCACAGGGGTTAGGCGGGGAGCTGTTTTTT CASSPPQGLGGELFF
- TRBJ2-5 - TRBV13 TGTGCCAGCAGTCGAAACAGGGGCGCCGGGGGAGAGACCCAGTACTTC CASSRNRGAGGETQYF